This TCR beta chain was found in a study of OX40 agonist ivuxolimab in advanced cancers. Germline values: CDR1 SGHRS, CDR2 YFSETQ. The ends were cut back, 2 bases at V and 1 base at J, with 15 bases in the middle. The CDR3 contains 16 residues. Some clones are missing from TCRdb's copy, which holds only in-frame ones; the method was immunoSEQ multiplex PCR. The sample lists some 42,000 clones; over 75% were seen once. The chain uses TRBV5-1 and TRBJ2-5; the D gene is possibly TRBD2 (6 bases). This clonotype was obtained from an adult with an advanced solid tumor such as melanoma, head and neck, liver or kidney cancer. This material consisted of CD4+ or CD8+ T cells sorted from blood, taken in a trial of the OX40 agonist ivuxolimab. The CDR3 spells CASSLSGVSPQETQYF. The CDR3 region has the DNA TGCGCCAGCAGCTTATCGGGAGTAAGTCCCCAAGAGACCCAGTACTTC.